This TCR beta chain stems from a study of cytomegalovirus exposure and HLA in healthy donors. Study-wide context: The roughly 130 validation repertoires used the same platform as the roughly 670 first-cohort repertoires, a later analysis reported.

A note on this clone: Antigen specificity is unknown.

The assay was immunoSEQ multiplex PCR, and TCRdb's table has in-frame clones only and misses some. The sample consists of fewer than 70,000 clones, about nine tenths of them appearing once. V gave up 0 bases and J gave up 5 bases, with 14 bases separating them. The CDR3 length is 15 residues. CDR1 is SGHRS, CDR2 YFSETQ, per germline. The study's findings and limits: Associated with cytomegalovirus, according to the listing, were 150 to 200 TCR beta chains. First-cohort TCR clusters were later found to tend to co-occur in the 90 to 150 validation repertoires. Many donors shared some public TCRs, even though most TCR sequences were rare.

This TCR came from a man aged 18-30 years in good health and CMV-seronegative. Sequencing input: PBMCs. The chain couples TRBV5-1 to TRBJ2-5, with D uncertain. CDR3 loop: CASSLANLATETQYF. As DNA, the CDR3 is TGCGCCAGCAGCTTGGCCAATTTAGCTACGGAGACCCAGTACTTC.